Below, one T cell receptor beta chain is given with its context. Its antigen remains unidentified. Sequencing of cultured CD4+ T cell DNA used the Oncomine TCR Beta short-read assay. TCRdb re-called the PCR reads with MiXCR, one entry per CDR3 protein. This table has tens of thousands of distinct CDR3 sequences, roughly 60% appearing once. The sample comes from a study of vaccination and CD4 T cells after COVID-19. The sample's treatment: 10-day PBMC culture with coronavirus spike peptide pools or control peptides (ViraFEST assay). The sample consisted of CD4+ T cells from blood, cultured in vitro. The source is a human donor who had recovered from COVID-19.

This CDR3 reads CSARDRGPPDTQYF. The DNA for the CDR3 is TGCAGTGCTAGGGACAGGGGGCCCCCCGATACGCAGTATTTT. The chain couples TRBV20-1 to TRBJ2-3, with TRBD1 identical over 11 bases. This CDR3 region has 14 residues. The V segment lost 3 bases and the J segment 6 bases; nucleotides outside the gene matches: 5. Germline CDR1 and CDR2: DFQATT and SNEGSKA (reference sequence).